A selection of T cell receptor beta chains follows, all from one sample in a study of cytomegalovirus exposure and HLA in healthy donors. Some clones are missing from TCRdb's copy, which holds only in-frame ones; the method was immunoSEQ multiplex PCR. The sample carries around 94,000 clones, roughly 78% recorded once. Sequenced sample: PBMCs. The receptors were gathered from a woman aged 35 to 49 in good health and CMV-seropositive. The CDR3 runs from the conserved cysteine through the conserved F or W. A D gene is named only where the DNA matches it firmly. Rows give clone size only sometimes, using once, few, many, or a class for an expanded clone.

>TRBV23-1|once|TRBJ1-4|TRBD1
TGCGCCAGCAGTCCCGGAATAGGGGGCTTTTATGAAAAACTGTTTTTT
CASSPGIGGFYEKLFF
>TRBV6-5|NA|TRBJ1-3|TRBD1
TGTGCCAGCAGCAGGACAGGGACTACACCATATAATTTT
CASSRTGTTPYNF
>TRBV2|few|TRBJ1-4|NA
TGTGCCAGCAGTAGACAGGACGGAGAAAAACTGTTTTTT
CASSRQDGEKLFF
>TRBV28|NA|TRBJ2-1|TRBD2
TGTGCCAGCAGTAGACTAGCGGGAGATATGAATGAGCAGTTCTTC
CASSRLAGDMNEQFF
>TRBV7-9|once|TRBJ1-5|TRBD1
TGTGCCAGCAGCCCGGGACAGGGGGATCAGCCCCAGCATTTT
CASSPGQGDQPQHF
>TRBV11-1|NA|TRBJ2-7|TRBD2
TGTGCCAGCAGCGAATCTCCGGGACTAGACTACTACGAGCAGTACTTC
CASSESPGLDYYEQYF
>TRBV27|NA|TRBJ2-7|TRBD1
TGTGCCAGCAGTTCTCGGGGTTCAAGACAGGGGGCCCACGAGCAGTACTTC
CASSSRGSRQGAHEQYF
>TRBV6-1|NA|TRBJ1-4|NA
TGTGCCAGCAGGTTGGCAGGGGCAACTAATGAAAAACTGTTTTTT
CASRLAGATNEKLFF
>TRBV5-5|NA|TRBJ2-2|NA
TGTGCCAGCAGCTTGGCCGGACATTACACCGGGGAGCTGTTTTTT
CASSLAGHYTGELFF
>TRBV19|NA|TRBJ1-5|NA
TGTGCCAGTAGTGCAGGGATTAATCAGCCCCAGCATTTT
CASSAGINQPQHF
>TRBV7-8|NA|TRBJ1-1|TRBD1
TGTGCCAGCAGCTTCGACAGGGGTTGGACTGAAGCTTTCTTT
CASSFDRGWTEAFF
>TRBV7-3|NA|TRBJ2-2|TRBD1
TGTGCCAGCACCGTGACAGGGGGCGCGACCGGGGAGCTGTTTTTT
CASTVTGGATGELFF
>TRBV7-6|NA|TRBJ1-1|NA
TGTGCCAGCAGCTTAGTCGACTCGGCGGCTGAAGCTTTCTTT
CASSLVDSAAEAFF
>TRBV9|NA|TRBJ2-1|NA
TGTGCCAGCAGCGTACACGCCCGGGAAGACAATGAGCAGTTCTTC
CASSVHAREDNEQFF
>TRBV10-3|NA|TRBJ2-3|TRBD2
TGTGCCATCACAAAGGGTTTAGCGGGAGCTGGGTCAGATACGCAGTATTTT
CAITKGLAGAGSDTQYF
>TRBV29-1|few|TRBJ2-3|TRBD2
TGCAGCGTTCAGCGGGGTACAGATACGCAGTATTTT
CSVQRGTDTQYF
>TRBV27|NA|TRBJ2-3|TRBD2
TGTGCCAGCAGACTAGGAGGGACTAGCGGGAGAATGACAGATACGCAGTATTTT
CASRLGGTSGRMTDTQYF
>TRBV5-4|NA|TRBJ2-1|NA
TGTGCCAGCAGCTTGCCATACAATGAGCAGTTCTTC
CASSLPYNEQFF
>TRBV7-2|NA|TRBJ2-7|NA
TGTGCCAGCAGCTTCGGGAACTTAGCGACGAGCTACGAGCAGTACTTC
CASSFGNLATSYEQYF
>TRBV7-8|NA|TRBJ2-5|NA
TGTGCCAGCAGCGACGGGGTAGCCCAAGAGACCCAGTACTTC
CASSDGVAQETQYF
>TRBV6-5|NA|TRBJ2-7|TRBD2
TGTGCCAGCAGCCCTGGGACTAGCGGTTACGAGCAGTACTTC
CASSPGTSGYEQYF
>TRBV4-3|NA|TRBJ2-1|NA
TGCGCCAGCAGCCAAGAGGGCCTAGCCTCCTACAATGAGCAGTTCTTC
CASSQEGLASYNEQFF
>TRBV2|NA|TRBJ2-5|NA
TGTGCCAGCAGTTTGCAGCAGGGGCCTTTACTACAAGAGACCCAGTACTTC
CASSLQQGPLLQETQYF
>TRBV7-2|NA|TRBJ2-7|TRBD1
TGTGCCAGCAGCTTAAACACAGGGGCCGAGCAGTACTTC
CASSLNTGAEQYF
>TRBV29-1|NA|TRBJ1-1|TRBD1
TGCAGCGTTGATGATTCAGCGAGACAGGGGCGGAACACTGAAGCTTTCTTT
CSVDDSARQGRNTEAFF